The rows below give T cell receptor beta chains drawn from one sample of a study of cytomegalovirus exposure and HLA in healthy donors. Method: immunoSEQ multiplex PCR; TCRdb's copy keeps in-frame clones and lacks some. This table holds about 49,000 clones, around nine tenths found once. What was sequenced was PBMCs. These receptors were collected from a man between 18 and 35 years old in good health and CMV-seronegative. The CDR3 runs from the conserved cysteine through the conserved F or W. A D gene is named only where the DNA matches it firmly. Rows give clone size only sometimes, using once, few, many, or a class for an expanded clone.

V gene: TRBV9; D gene: TRBD2; CDR3 length: 14; clone size: NA; J gene: TRBJ2-1; CDR3 DNA: TGTGCCAGCAGCGTGGGCGGCGGGAGGAATGAGCAGTTCTTC; CDR3 protein: CASSVGGGRNEQFF
V gene: TRBV18; D gene: NA; CDR3 length: 14; clone size: NA; J gene: TRBJ1-1; CDR3 DNA: TGTGCCAGCTCATCAAGGACTGACCAAATTGAAGCTTTCTTT; CDR3 protein: CASSSRTDQIEAFF
V gene: TRBV7-3; D gene: NA; CDR3 length: 13; clone size: NA; J gene: TRBJ1-2; CDR3 DNA: TGTGCCAGCAGCTTAGACAGCACGATTGGCTACACCTTC; CDR3 protein: CASSLDSTIGYTF
V gene: TRBV4-2; D gene: NA; CDR3 length: 15; clone size: NA; J gene: TRBJ2-1; CDR3 DNA: TGTGCCAGCAGTATGGGTAGCGAGAGCTTGGGTGAGCAGTTCTTC; CDR3 protein: CASSMGSESLGEQFF
V gene: TRBV6-6; D gene: NA; CDR3 length: 11; clone size: NA; J gene: TRBJ1-2; CDR3 DNA: TGTGCCAGCAGTACAGGGAATGGCTACACCTTC; CDR3 protein: CASSTGNGYTF
V gene: TRBV5-1; D gene: TRBD2; CDR3 length: 15; clone size: NA; J gene: TRBJ2-1; CDR3 DNA: TGCGCCAGCAGCTGGGGACTAGCGGGCTACAATGAGCAGTTCTTC; CDR3 protein: CASSWGLAGYNEQFF
V gene: TRBV28; D gene: NA; CDR3 length: 13; clone size: few; J gene: TRBJ1-5; CDR3 DNA: TGTGCCAGCAGGTACAGTTTTCTTCAGCCCCAGCATTTT; CDR3 protein: CASRYSFLQPQHF
V gene: TRBV15; D gene: TRBD1; CDR3 length: 15; clone size: NA; J gene: TRBJ2-7; CDR3 DNA: TGTGCCACCAGCAGAGTAAGGACAGGGAACCACGAGCAGTACTTC; CDR3 protein: CATSRVRTGNHEQYF
V gene: TRBV7-9; D gene: TRBD2; CDR3 length: 15; clone size: NA; J gene: TRBJ2-1; CDR3 DNA: TGTGCCAGCAGCTTAGCCCTCGGGAGGATTAATGAGCAGTTCTTC; CDR3 protein: CASSLALGRINEQFF
V gene: TRBV5-4; D gene: NA; CDR3 length: 13; clone size: once; J gene: TRBJ2-5; CDR3 DNA: TGTGCCAGCAGTCCTTCAGGTGGAGAGACCCAGTACTTC; CDR3 protein: CASSPSGGETQYF
V gene: TRBV28; D gene: NA; CDR3 length: 14; clone size: once; J gene: TRBJ2-2; CDR3 DNA: TGTGCCAGCAGGGGGACAACGAACACCGGGGAGCTGTTTTTT; CDR3 protein: CASRGTTNTGELFF
V gene: TRBV27; D gene: TRBD2; CDR3 length: 16; clone size: once; J gene: TRBJ2-7; CDR3 DNA: TGTGCCAGCAGGTTGGGGACTAGCGGGACGACCTACGAGCAGTACTTC; CDR3 protein: CASRLGTSGTTYEQYF
V gene: TRBV20-1; D gene: NA; CDR3 length: 11; clone size: NA; J gene: TRBJ1-5; CDR3 DNA: TGCAGTGCTAGACTGGAGCAGCCCCAGCATTTT; CDR3 protein: CSARLEQPQHF
V gene: TRBV7-9; D gene: TRBD1; CDR3 length: 16; clone size: NA; J gene: TRBJ1-3; CDR3 DNA: TGTGCCAGCAGCCCCCGGACAGGGGGCACTGGAAACACCATATATTTT; CDR3 protein: CASSPRTGGTGNTIYF
V gene: TRBV9; D gene: NA; CDR3 length: 14; clone size: NA; J gene: TRBJ2-7; CDR3 DNA: TGTGCCAGCAGCGTAGGAACGCAGTCCTACGAGCAGTACTTC; CDR3 protein: CASSVGTQSYEQYF
V gene: TRBV5-1; D gene: TRBD2; CDR3 length: 16; clone size: NA; J gene: TRBJ2-2; CDR3 DNA: TGCGCCAGCAGCCAAAGGGTGCGGGAGGGCACCGGGGAGCTGTTTTTT; CDR3 protein: CASSQRVREGTGELFF
V gene: TRBV4-3; D gene: TRBD1; CDR3 length: 14; clone size: NA; J gene: TRBJ2-2; CDR3 DNA: TGCGCCAGCACCCCGGACAGGGACACCGGGGAGCTGTTTTTT; CDR3 protein: CASTPDRDTGELFF
V gene: TRBV6-6; D gene: TRBD2; CDR3 length: 16; clone size: NA; J gene: TRBJ2-2; CDR3 DNA: TGTGCCAGCAGCCGACTAGCGGGAGACACGACCGGGGAGCTGTTTTTT; CDR3 protein: CASSRLAGDTTGELFF
V gene: TRBV5-4; D gene: TRBD2; CDR3 length: 15; clone size: NA; J gene: TRBJ2-1; CDR3 DNA: TGTGCCAGCAGCAGGGGGACGGGAGGGGTTGATGAGCAGTTCTTC; CDR3 protein: CASSRGTGGVDEQFF
V gene: TRBV5-1; D gene: TRBD2; CDR3 length: 15; clone size: NA; J gene: TRBJ2-3; CDR3 DNA: TGCGCCAGCAGCTCCGGACTAGCGGGCACAGATACGCAGTATTTT; CDR3 protein: CASSSGLAGTDTQYF
V gene: TRBV10-2; D gene: TRBD1; CDR3 length: 15; clone size: NA; J gene: TRBJ2-7; CDR3 DNA: TGCGCCAGCAGTGAGACCCGACAGGGGGCGGGCGAGCAGTACTTC; CDR3 protein: CASSETRQGAGEQYF
V gene: TRBV30; D gene: TRBD1; CDR3 length: 13; clone size: NA; J gene: TRBJ2-7; CDR3 DNA: TGTGCCTGGAGTGCGACAGGGCTGGGCGAGCAGTACTTC; CDR3 protein: CAWSATGLGEQYF
V gene: TRBV5-5; D gene: TRBD2; CDR3 length: 15; clone size: NA; J gene: TRBJ2-7; CDR3 DNA: TGTGCCAGCAGACTGGGACTAGCGGGGACCTACGAGCAGTACTTC; CDR3 protein: CASRLGLAGTYEQYF
V gene: TRBV27; D gene: NA; CDR3 length: 13; clone size: NA; J gene: TRBJ2-3; CDR3 DNA: TGTGCCAGTTACAGGGTCCCGGCAGATACGCAGTATTTT; CDR3 protein: CASYRVPADTQYF
V gene: TRBV5-1; D gene: NA; CDR3 length: 13; clone size: NA; J gene: TRBJ2-7; CDR3 DNA: TGCGCCAGCAGAGGGACACTTTCCTACGAGCAGTACTTC; CDR3 protein: CASRGTLSYEQYF
V gene: TRBV5-5; D gene: NA; CDR3 length: 13; clone size: NA; J gene: TRBJ2-7; CDR3 DNA: TGTGCCAGCAGCCCGACATTGACCTACGAGCAGTACTTC; CDR3 protein: CASSPTLTYEQYF
V gene: TRBV5-4; D gene: TRBD2; CDR3 length: 17; clone size: NA; J gene: TRBJ2-3; CDR3 DNA: TGTGCCAGCAGCTCCCCGGGACTAGCGGGAGGGGGAGATACGCAGTATTTT; CDR3 protein: CASSSPGLAGGGDTQYF
V gene: TRBV2; D gene: NA; CDR3 length: 15; clone size: NA; J gene: TRBJ1-1; CDR3 DNA: TGTGCCAGCAGTGAAGCAGCGGGAGGGAACACTGAAGCTTTCTTT; CDR3 protein: CASSEAAGGNTEAFF
V gene: TRBV6-1; D gene: NA; CDR3 length: 15; clone size: NA; J gene: TRBJ1-2; CDR3 DNA: TGTGCCAGCAGTGAAGCGACAGTGGATTACTATGGCTACACCTTC; CDR3 protein: CASSEATVDYYGYTF
V gene: TRBV7-9; D gene: TRBD2; CDR3 length: 17; clone size: NA; J gene: TRBJ2-1; CDR3 DNA: TGTGCCAGCAGCTTAGCCGGGGCTAGCGGGATATACAATGAGCAGTTCTTC; CDR3 protein: CASSLAGASGIYNEQFF
V gene: TRBV11-3; D gene: NA; CDR3 length: 14; clone size: NA; J gene: TRBJ2-1; CDR3 DNA: TGTGCCAGCAGGGAAACGGGAAGAAACAATGAGCAGTTCTTC; CDR3 protein: CASRETGRNNEQFF
V gene: TRBV29-1; D gene: NA; CDR3 length: 12; clone size: NA; J gene: TRBJ2-7; CDR3 DNA: TGCAGCGCCAACTACGGATTTTACGAGCAGTACTTC; CDR3 protein: CSANYGFYEQYF
V gene: TRBV6-1; D gene: TRBD1; CDR3 length: 14; clone size: NA; J gene: TRBJ1-4; CDR3 DNA: TGTGCCAGCAGTGGACAGGGCCCTAATGAAAAACTGTTTTTT; CDR3 protein: CASSGQGPNEKLFF
V gene: TRBV2; D gene: NA; CDR3 length: 11; clone size: NA; J gene: TRBJ2-5; CDR3 DNA: TGTGCCAGCAGTGAGCGGGAGACCCAGTACTTC; CDR3 protein: CASSERETQYF
V gene: TRBV27; D gene: TRBD1; CDR3 length: 14; clone size: NA; J gene: TRBJ2-5; CDR3 DNA: TGTGCCAGCAGTACCAGGGGGCGCCAAGAGACCCAGTACTTC; CDR3 protein: CASSTRGRQETQYF
V gene: TRBV4-3; D gene: NA; CDR3 length: 15; clone size: NA; J gene: TRBJ2-4; CDR3 DNA: TGCGCCAGCAGCCAAGAAGGGGCTGGGGAAAACATTCAGTACTTC; CDR3 protein: CASSQEGAGENIQYF
V gene: TRBV5-1; D gene: TRBD2; CDR3 length: 15; clone size: once; J gene: TRBJ2-1; CDR3 DNA: TGCGCCAGCAGCTTGGGACTAGCGGGTTACAATGAGCAGTTCTTC; CDR3 protein: CASSLGLAGYNEQFF